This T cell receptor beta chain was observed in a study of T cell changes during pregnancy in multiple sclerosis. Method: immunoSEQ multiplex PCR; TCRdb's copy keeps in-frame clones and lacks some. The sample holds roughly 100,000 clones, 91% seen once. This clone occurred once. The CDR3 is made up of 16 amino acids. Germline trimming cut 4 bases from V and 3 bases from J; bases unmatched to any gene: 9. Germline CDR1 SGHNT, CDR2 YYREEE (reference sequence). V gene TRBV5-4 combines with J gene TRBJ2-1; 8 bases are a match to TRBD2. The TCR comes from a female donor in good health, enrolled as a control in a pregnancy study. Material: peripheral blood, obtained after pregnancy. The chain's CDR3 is CASSPSRGGVYNEQFF. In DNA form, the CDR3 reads TGTGCCAGCAGCCCAAGTCGGGGGGGGGTCTACAATGAGCAGTTCTTC.